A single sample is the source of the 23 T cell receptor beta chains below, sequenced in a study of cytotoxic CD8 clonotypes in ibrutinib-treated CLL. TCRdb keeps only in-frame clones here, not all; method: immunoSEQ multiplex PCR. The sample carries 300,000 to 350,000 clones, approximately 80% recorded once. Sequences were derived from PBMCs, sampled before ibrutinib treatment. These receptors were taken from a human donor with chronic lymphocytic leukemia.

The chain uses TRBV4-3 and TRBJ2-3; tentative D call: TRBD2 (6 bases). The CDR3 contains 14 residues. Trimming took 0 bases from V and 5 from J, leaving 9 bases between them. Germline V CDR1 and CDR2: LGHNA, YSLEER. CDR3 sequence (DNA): TGCGCCAGCAGCCAAGATGCGGGGATAGATACGCAGTATTTT. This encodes CASSQDAGIDTQYF.

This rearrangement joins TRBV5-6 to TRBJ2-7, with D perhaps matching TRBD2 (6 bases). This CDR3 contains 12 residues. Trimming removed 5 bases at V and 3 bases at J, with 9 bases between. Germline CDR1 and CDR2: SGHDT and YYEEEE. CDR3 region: CASSYGSYEQYF. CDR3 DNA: TGTGCCAGCAGTTACGGGAGCTACGAGCAGTACTTC.

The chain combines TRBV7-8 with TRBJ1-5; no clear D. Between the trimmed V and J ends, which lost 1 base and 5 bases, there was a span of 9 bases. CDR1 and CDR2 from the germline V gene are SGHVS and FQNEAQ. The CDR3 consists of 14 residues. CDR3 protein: CASSLVGRYQPQHF. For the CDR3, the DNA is TGTGCCAGCAGCTTAGTGGGGAGATATCAGCCCCAGCATTTT.

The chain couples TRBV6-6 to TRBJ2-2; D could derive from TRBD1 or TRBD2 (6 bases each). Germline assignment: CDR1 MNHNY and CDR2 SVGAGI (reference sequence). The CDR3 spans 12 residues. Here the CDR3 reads CVAGGGTGELFF. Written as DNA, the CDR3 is TGTGTAGCTGGAGGGGGCACCGGGGAGCTGTTTTTT.

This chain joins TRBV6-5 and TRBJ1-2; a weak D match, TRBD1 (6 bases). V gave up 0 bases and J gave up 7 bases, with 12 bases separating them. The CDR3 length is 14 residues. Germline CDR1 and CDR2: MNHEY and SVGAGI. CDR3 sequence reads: CASSYSPGEVGYTF. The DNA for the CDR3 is TGTGCCAGCAGTTACTCCCCAGGGGAAGTTGGCTACACCTTC.

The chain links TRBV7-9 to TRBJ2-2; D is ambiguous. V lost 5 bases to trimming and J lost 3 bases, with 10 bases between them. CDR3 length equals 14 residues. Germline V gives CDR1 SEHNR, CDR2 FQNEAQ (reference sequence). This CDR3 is CASSPSGDTGELFF. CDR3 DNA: TGTGCCAGCAGCCCCAGTGGGGACACCGGGGAGCTGTTTTTT.

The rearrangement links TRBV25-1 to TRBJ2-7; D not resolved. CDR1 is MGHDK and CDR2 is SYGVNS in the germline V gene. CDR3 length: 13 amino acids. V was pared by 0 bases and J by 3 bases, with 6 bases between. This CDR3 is CASSEYGFYEQYF. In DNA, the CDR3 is TGTGCCAGCAGTGAATATGGGTTCTACGAGCAGTACTTC.

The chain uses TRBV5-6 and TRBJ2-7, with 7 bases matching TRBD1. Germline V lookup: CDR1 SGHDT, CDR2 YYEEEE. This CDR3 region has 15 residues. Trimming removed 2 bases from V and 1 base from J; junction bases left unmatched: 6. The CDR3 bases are TGTGCCAGCAGCTTAGGACAGGAGGCGTCCTACGAGCAGTACTTC. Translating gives CASSLGQEASYEQYF.

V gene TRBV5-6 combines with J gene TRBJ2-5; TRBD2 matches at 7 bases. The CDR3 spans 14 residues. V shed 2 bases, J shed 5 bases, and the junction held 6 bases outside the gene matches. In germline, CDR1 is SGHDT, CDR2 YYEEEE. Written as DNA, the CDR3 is TGTGCCAGCAGCTTAGCGGGAAGCGATGAGACCCAGTACTTC. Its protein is CASSLAGSDETQYF.

The CDR3 nucleotides are TGTGCCAGCAGCCGGGGGGGACCGGCCTACAATGAGCAGTTCTTC. This translates into CASSRGGPAYNEQFF. The chain combines TRBV7-9 with TRBJ2-1; 8 nucleotides align to TRBD2. The CDR3 consists of 15 residues. Losses at the gene ends were 5 bases for V and 2 bases for J; bases not matched to a gene: 5. Per germline, CDR1 SEHNR and CDR2 FQNEAQ (reference sequence).

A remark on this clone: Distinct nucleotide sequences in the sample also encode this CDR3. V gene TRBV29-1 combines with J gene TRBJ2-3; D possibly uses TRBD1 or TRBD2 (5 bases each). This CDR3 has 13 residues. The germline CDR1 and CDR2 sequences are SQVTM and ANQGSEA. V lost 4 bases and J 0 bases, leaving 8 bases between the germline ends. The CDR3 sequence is CSVGGRSTDTQYF. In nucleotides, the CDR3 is TGCAGCGTTGGGGGACGCAGCACAGATACGCAGTATTTT.

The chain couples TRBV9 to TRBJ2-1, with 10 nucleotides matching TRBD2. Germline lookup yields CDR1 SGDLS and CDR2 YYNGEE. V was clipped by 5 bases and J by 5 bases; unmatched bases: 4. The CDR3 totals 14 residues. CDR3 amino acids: CASSGLAANNEQFF. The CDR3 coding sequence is TGTGCCAGCAGTGGACTAGCGGCTAACAATGAGCAGTTCTTC.

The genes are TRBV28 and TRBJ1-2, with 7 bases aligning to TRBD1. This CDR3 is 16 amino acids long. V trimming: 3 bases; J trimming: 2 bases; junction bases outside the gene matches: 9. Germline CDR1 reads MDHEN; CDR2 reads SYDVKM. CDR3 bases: TGTGCCAGCAGTTTCCGTAATACAGGGGCGAACTATGGCTACACCTTC. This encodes CASSFRNTGANYGYTF.

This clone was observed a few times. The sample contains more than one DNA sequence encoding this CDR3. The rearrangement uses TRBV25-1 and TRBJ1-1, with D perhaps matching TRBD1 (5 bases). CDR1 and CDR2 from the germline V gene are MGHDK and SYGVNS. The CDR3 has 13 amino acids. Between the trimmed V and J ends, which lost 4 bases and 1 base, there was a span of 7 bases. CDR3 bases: TGTGCCAGCAGTGCAACAGGGAACACTGAAGCTTTCTTT. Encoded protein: CASSATGNTEAFF.

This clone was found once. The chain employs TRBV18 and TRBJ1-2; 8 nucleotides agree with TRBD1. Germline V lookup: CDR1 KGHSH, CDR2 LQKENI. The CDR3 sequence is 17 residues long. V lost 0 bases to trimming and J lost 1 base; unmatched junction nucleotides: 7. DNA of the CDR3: TGTGCCAGCTCACCACCGGGACAGGAAAATTTTAACTATGGCTACACCTTC. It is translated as CASSPPGQENFNYGYTF.

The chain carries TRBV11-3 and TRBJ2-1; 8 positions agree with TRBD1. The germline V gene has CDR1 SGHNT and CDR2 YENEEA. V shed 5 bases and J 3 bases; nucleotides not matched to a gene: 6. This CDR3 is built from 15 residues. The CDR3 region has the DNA TGTGCCAGCAGCCTCAGACAGGGGTTCTACAATGAGCAGTTCTTC. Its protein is CASSLRQGFYNEQFF.

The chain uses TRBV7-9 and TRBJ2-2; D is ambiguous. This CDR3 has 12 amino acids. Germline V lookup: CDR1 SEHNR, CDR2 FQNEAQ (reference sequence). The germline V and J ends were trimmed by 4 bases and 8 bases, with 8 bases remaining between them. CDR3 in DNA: TGTGCCAGCAGCTACCCCGTGGGGGAGCTGTTTTTT. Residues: CASSYPVGELFF.

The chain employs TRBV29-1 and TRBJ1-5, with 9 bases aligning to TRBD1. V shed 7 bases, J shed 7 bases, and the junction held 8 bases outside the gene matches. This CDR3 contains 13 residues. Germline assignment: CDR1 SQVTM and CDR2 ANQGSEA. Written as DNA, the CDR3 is TGCAGCGCTGGGACAGGGTCGGGGCAGCCCCAGCATTTT. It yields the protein CSAGTGSGQPQHF.

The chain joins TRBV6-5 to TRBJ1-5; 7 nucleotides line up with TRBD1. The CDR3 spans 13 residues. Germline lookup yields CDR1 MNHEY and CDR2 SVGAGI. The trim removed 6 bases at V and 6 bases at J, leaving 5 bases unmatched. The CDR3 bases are TGTGCCAGCAGGTCTACAGGGGCTCAGCCCCAGCATTTT. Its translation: CASRSTGAQPQHF.

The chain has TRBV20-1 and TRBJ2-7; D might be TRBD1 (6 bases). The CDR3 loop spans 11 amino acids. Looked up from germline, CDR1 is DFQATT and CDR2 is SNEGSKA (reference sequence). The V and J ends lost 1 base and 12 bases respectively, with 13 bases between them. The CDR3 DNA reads TGCAGTGCTAGAGTAGGGACAAAGGGGTACTTC. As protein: CSARVGTKGYF.

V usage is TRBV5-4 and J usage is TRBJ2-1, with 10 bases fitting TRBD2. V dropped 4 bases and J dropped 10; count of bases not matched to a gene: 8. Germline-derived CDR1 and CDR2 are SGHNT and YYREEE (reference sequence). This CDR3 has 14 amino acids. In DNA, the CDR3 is TGTGCCAGCAGCACAATTGAGACTAGCGGGGAGCAGTTCTTC. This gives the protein CASSTIETSGEQFF. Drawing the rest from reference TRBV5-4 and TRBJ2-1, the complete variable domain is ETGVTQSPTHLIKTRGQQVTLRCSSQSGHNTVSWYQQALGQGPQFIFQYYREEENGRGNFPPRFSGLQFPNYSSELNVNALELDDSALYLCASSTIETSGEQFFGPGTRLTVL.

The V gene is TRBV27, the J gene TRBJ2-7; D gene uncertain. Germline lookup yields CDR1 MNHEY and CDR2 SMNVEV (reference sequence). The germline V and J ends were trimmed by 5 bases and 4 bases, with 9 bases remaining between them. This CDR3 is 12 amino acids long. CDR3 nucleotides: TGTGCCAGCAGTGCCTCTATGTACGAGCAGTACTTC. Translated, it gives CASSASMYEQYF.

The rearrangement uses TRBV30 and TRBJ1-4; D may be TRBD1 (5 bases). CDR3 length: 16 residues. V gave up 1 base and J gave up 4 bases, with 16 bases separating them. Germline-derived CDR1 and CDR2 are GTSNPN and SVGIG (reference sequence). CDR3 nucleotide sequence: TGTGCCTGGAGTGGGGAGGAAGACAGCCTTAATGAAAAACTGTTTTTT. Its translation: CAWSGEEDSLNEKLFF.